Following are 29 T cell receptor beta chains from one sample sequenced in a study of radiation and T cells in renal cell carcinoma. Libraries were prepared by immunoSEQ multiplex PCR; TCRdb keeps only in-frame clonotypes and omits some of them. The table records 130,000 to 150,000 clones, 70% to 90% of them present only once. Regarding time point: baseline pretreatment blood. This sample's treatment: 15 Gy SBRT to primary tumor, nephrectomy 4 weeks later. The material sequenced was blood, taken from a patient whose treatment included radiotherapy and nephrectomy. Receptors were obtained from a woman aged 45-60 years with renal cell carcinoma.

The V call is TRBV27, the J call TRBJ2-1, with D possibly being TRBD2 (5 bases). Germline V CDR1 and CDR2: MNHEY, SMNVEV (reference sequence). The CDR3 consists of 15 residues. V was trimmed by 2 bases and J by 0 bases, leaving 8 bases between them. Written as DNA, the CDR3 is TGTGCCAGCAGTTTACAGGCGGGCTCCTACAATGAGCAGTTCTTC. Its protein is CASSLQAGSYNEQFF.

The chain combines TRBV19 with TRBJ1-3; D might be TRBD1 (6 bases). V was clipped by 7 bases and J by 0 bases, with 13 bases between them. The V gene's germline CDR1 is LNHDA and CDR2 SQIVND (reference sequence). The length of the CDR3 is 15 residues. The CDR3 DNA is TGTGCCAGTACCCCGACAGGCCTCTCTGGAAACACCATATATTTT. Amino acids: CASTPTGLSGNTIYF.

The gene calls are TRBV6-5 and TRBJ1-2, with 7 bases identical to TRBD1. The CDR3 contains 14 residues. CDR1 and CDR2 (germline): MNHEY, SVGAGI. Trimming cost V 5 bases and J 2 bases; bases outside gene matches: 5. Here the CDR3 DNA reads TGTGCCAGCAGTCGGGACAGAGGCAACTATGGCTACACCTTC. Protein sequence: CASSRDRGNYGYTF.

J is TRBJ1-5 and V is TRBV5-6, with 8 bases that match TRBD1. This CDR3 is 17 amino acids long. Germline V gene data show CDR1 as SGHDT and CDR2 as YYEEEE. V dropped 1 base and J dropped 0; count of bases not matched to a gene: 6. The CDR3 DNA is TGTGCCAGCAGCTTGCCGGCAGGGGGCTATAGCAATCAGCCCCAGCATTTT. Translating gives CASSLPAGGYSNQPQHF.

The chain is built from TRBV6-1 and TRBJ1-5; D remains ambiguous. The length of the CDR3 is 14 residues. V gave up 6 bases and J gave up 1 base, with 10 bases separating them. Germline assignment: CDR1 MNHNS and CDR2 SASEGT. The CDR3 DNA reads TGTGCCAGCAGGTTAGGAGTGAGCAATCAGCCCCAGCATTTT. This gives the protein CASRLGVSNQPQHF.

This chain uses TRBV2 with TRBJ1-3; D gene uncertain. This CDR3 region has 14 residues. The germline gives CDR1 SNHLY, CDR2 FYNNEI. Deletions cut 7 bases from V and 0 bases from J, with 10 bases between. The CDR3 loop is CASNLPGSGNTIYF. CDR3 nucleotides: TGTGCCAGCAATCTACCGGGCTCTGGAAACACCATATATTTT.

The chain joins TRBV7-9 to TRBJ2-2; 9 bases match TRBD1. V lost 5 bases, J lost 6 bases, and 7 bases stayed unmatched. The CDR3 contains 15 residues. Germline CDR1 is SEHNR and CDR2 is FQNEAQ (reference sequence). The chain's CDR3 is CASSQDRGLPGELFF. DNA of the CDR3: TGTGCCAGCAGCCAGGACAGGGGTTTGCCCGGGGAGCTGTTTTTT. The full variable domain, with the rest looked up from reference TRBV7-9 and TRBJ2-2, is DTGVSQNPRHKITKRGQNVTFRCDPISEHNRLYWYRQTLGQGPEFLTYFQNEAQLEKSRLLSDRFSAERPKGSFSTLEIQRTEQGDSAMYLCASSQDRGLPGELFFGEGSRLTVL.

The chain uses TRBV4-2 and TRBJ2-4; 10 nucleotides line up with TRBD2. The J segment lost 3 bases and the V segment lost 4 bases, leaving 6 bases of the junction unmatched. CDR1 is LGHNA, CDR2 YNFKEQ, per germline. This CDR3 region has 16 residues. The CDR3 here is CASSLSSGGHKNIQYF. The DNA of the CDR3 is TGTGCCAGCAGCCTATCTAGCGGGGGACACAAAAACATTCAGTACTTC.

V usage is TRBV4-1 and J usage is TRBJ2-5, with TRBD2 as a possible D gene (7 bases). The ends were cut back, 2 bases at V and 9 bases at J, with 28 bases in the middle. Per germline, CDR1 MGHRA and CDR2 YSYEKL. The CDR3 is 18 residues long. The CDR3 spells CASSQPPPRGRVGGPQYF. The CDR3 DNA reads TGCGCCAGCAGCCAACCCCCCCCAAGGGGGAGGGTCGGGGGACCCCAGTACTTC.

The chain combines TRBV4-2 with TRBJ2-2, with 8 nucleotides matching TRBD1. From germline, CDR1 is LGHNA and CDR2 YNFKEQ. V gave up 4 bases and J gave up 3 bases; unmatched junction bases: 7. CDR3 length: 16 residues. CDR3 nucleotide sequence: TGTGCCAGCAGCCCTACAGGGGGATTGCACACCGGGGAGCTGTTTTTT. The encoded protein is CASSPTGGLHTGELFF.

This chain uses TRBV11-3 with TRBJ2-3; D not resolved. Germline values: CDR1 SGHNT, CDR2 YENEEA. V shed 3 bases and J shed 6 bases, with 10 bases lying between them. CDR3 size: 13 residues. The CDR3 bases are TGTGCCAGCAGCTTGAACGCCCGGGATACGCAGTATTTT. It is translated as CASSLNARDTQYF.

V is TRBV18 and J is TRBJ1-4; the D gene is possibly TRBD1 (5 bases). The CDR3 length is 13 residues. CDR1 and CDR2 from the germline V gene are KGHSH and LQKENI. V gave up 3 bases and J gave up 8 bases, with 10 bases separating them. DNA for the CDR3: TGTGCCAGCTCACCGGGACTTGCGGAAAAACTGTTTTTT. This sequence encodes CASSPGLAEKLFF.

Only one count was recorded for this clone. The chain combines TRBV7-3 with TRBJ1-6; D gene ambiguous. The V gene's germline CDR1 is SGHTA and CDR2 FQGTGA. The CDR3 spans 14 residues. Trimming cost V 2 bases and J 7 bases, with 9 bases left between them. DNA of the CDR3: TGTGCCAGCAGCTTAGACCGACGGAATTCACCCCTCCACTTT. Translating gives CASSLDRRNSPLHF.

The chain uses TRBV7-9 and TRBJ1-2; D is undetermined. The CDR3 runs 17 residues. The V and J ends lost 5 bases and 3 bases respectively, with 22 bases between them. The germline gives CDR1 SEHNR, CDR2 FQNEAQ (reference sequence). The CDR3 region has the DNA TGTGCCAGCAGCAGAGATCCCGGGCCAAGGCGAGACTATGGCTACACCTTC. Encoded protein: CASSRDPGPRRDYGYTF.

This clone appeared once. J is TRBJ1-1 and V is TRBV29-1, with TRBD1 matching 8 bases. Germline CDR1 SQVTM, CDR2 ANQGSEA. V was clipped by 6 bases and J by 9 bases; unmatched bases: 9. The length of the CDR3 is 12 residues. The DNA of the CDR3 is TGCAGCGTCGACCCGGACAGGGAGAAAGCTTTCTTT. Translating gives CSVDPDREKAFF.

The chain has TRBV7-9 and TRBJ2-6; D gene ambiguous. This CDR3 is built from 16 residues. V shed 3 bases and J shed 2 bases, with 11 bases lying between them. Per the germline V gene, CDR1 is SEHNR and CDR2 is FQNEAQ (reference sequence). The CDR3 region has the DNA TGTGCCAGCAGCTTTGCCTCTCTCACTGGGGCCAACGTCCTGACTTTC. Translating it yields CASSFASLTGANVLTF.

This chain links TRBV4-1 with TRBJ2-4; D is ambiguous. V was cut by 1 base and J by 12 bases, with 13 bases left in between. Germline loops: CDR1 MGHRA, CDR2 YSYEKL. There are 13 residues in the CDR3. This CDR3 reads CASSQAVGKGQYF. The DNA of the CDR3 is TGCGCCAGCAGCCAAGCGGTTGGGAAGGGTCAGTACTTC.

The J gene is TRBJ1-5, the V gene TRBV18; no firm D call. Germline V gene data show CDR1 as KGHSH and CDR2 as LQKENI. Between the trimmed V and J ends, which lost 2 bases and 0 bases, there was a span of 14 bases. The CDR3 covers 17 residues. The CDR3, as DNA: TGTGCCAGCTCACCAGGCTTAAGCAGCTATAGCAATCAGCCCCAGCATTTT. Translating gives CASSPGLSSYSNQPQHF.

The chain recombines TRBV6-5 with TRBJ2-1, with 9 positions matching TRBD2. The CDR3 is 13 amino acids. CDR1 and CDR2 from the germline V gene are MNHEY and SVGAGI. Unmatched junction bases numbered 4, after V lost 8 bases and J lost 5 bases. The CDR3 bases are TGTGCCAGCCGCCTAGCGGGGAACAATGAGCAGTTCTTC. Translating gives CASRLAGNNEQFF.

The genes are TRBV6-5 and TRBJ1-4; 9 bases map to TRBD1. Trimming removed 6 bases from V and 10 bases from J; junction bases left unmatched: 6. CDR3 length equals 13 residues. Germline V gene lookup returns CDR1 MNHEY and CDR2 SVGAGI. CDR3 bases: TGTGCCAGCAGCATAGACAGGGGGTTAAAACTGTTTTTT. It codes for CASSIDRGLKLFF.

The chain carries TRBV11-2 and TRBJ1-2, with D tentatively TRBD1 (5 bases). Germline values: CDR1 SGHAT, CDR2 FQNNGV. The CDR3 runs 15 residues. The V and J ends lost 5 bases and 0 bases respectively, with 13 bases between them. CDR3 nucleotide sequence: TGTGCCAGCAGCCCGGGGCGCGCGGCTAACTATGGCTACACCTTC. It encodes CASSPGRAANYGYTF.

This chain joins TRBV6-5 and TRBJ2-7; TRBD1 aligns across 7 bases. CDR1 MNHEY and CDR2 SVGAGI come from the germline V gene. The CDR3 sequence is 13 residues long. The J segment lost 2 bases and the V segment lost 6 bases, leaving 4 bases of the junction unmatched. The DNA for the CDR3 is TGTGCCAGCAGCAACAGGGGTCCCTACGAGCAGTACTTC. Its translation: CASSNRGPYEQYF.

The genes are TRBV25-1 and TRBJ1-3; the D is unclear. Trimming removed 6 bases at V and 0 bases at J, with 6 bases between. Germline lookup yields CDR1 MGHDK and CDR2 SYGVNS. The CDR3 consists of 13 residues. CDR3: CASSDTSGNTIYF. The CDR3 DNA is TGTGCCAGCAGCGACACCTCTGGAAACACCATATATTTT. Supplemented by reference TRBV25-1 and TRBJ1-3, the full variable domain reads EADIYQTPRYLVIGTGKKITLECSQTMGHDKMYWYQQDPGMELHLIHYSYGVNSTEKGDLSSESTVSRIRTEHFPLTLESARPSHTSQYLCASSDTSGNTIYFGEGSWLTVV.

This rearrangement joins TRBV6-5 to TRBJ2-7; D is ambiguous. CDR3 length: 13 amino acids. The ends were cut back, 3 bases at V and 6 bases at J, with 12 bases in the middle. CDR1 and CDR2 from the germline V gene are MNHEY and SVGAGI. The CDR3 region has the DNA TGTGCCAGCAGTTATGATCAGATGGGCGAGCAGTACTTC. It is translated as CASSYDQMGEQYF.

This clone has only a few counts. J is TRBJ1-2 and V is TRBV30; D gene ambiguous. The CDR3 spans 10 residues. The V gene's germline CDR1 is GTSNPN and CDR2 SVGIG (reference sequence). The ends were cut back, 3 bases at V and 7 bases at J, with 6 bases in the middle. The CDR3 here is CAWRRAGYTF. The CDR3 nucleotides read TGTGCCTGGAGGAGAGCTGGCTACACCTTC. Complete variable domain (other parts from reference TRBV30 and TRBJ1-2): SQTIHQWPATLVQPVGSPLSLECTVEGTSNPNLYWYRQAAGRGLQLLFYSVGIGQISSEVPQNLSASRPQDRQFILSSKKLLLSDSGFYLCAWRRAGYTFGSGTRLTVV.

The CDR3: CASSMPGTGSYEQYF. The CDR3 nucleotides read TGTGCCAGTAGTATGCCAGGGACAGGCTCCTACGAGCAGTACTTC. This sequence joins TRBV19 and TRBJ2-7, with 8 positions matching TRBD1. The V gene end was trimmed by 3 bases and the J gene end by 0 bases; junction bases not matched to a gene: 4. Germline V gene sequence: CDR1 LNHDA, CDR2 SQIVND (reference sequence). This CDR3 comprises 15 residues.

The gene calls are TRBV2 and TRBJ1-6, with 8 bases matching TRBD1. The CDR3 runs 15 residues. V was pared by 6 bases and J by 5 bases, with 6 bases of the junction left unmatched. The germline V gene encodes CDR1 SNHLY and CDR2 FYNNEI. CDR3 region: CASRGQGQNNSPLHF. In DNA form, the CDR3 reads TGTGCCAGCAGAGGACAGGGACAAAATAATTCACCCCTCCACTTT.

V usage is TRBV5-4 and J usage is TRBJ2-1, with TRBD2 identical over 14 bases. The germline V gene encodes CDR1 SGHNT and CDR2 YYREEE (reference sequence). The junction had 5 bases not matched to a gene; V was cut back by 5 bases and J by 7 bases. This CDR3 has 15 residues. The CDR3 nucleotides are TGTGCCAGCAGTAAGTGGACTAGCGGGGGGAATGAGCAGTTCTTC. It is translated as CASSKWTSGGNEQFF.

This sequence joins TRBV4-1 and TRBJ2-5; 7 bases are a match to TRBD2. Per germline, CDR1 MGHRA and CDR2 YSYEKL. V lost 1 base to trimming and J lost 2 bases; unmatched junction nucleotides: 7. The length of the CDR3 is 16 residues. The CDR3 loop reads CASSQVTGTKQETQYF. In nucleotides, the CDR3 is TGCGCCAGCAGCCAAGTGACCGGGACTAAGCAAGAGACCCAGTACTTC.